What follows are 29 T cell receptor beta chains derived from one specimen sequenced in a study of T-cell memory formation after mild COVID-19. TCRdb re-derived calls from the 5' RACE reads in MiXCR, one entry per CDR3 protein. The sample contains some 180,000 distinct CDR3 sequences, less than 20% of which appear only once. The sequencing input was PBMCs or a T cell subset sorted from them (not recorded which). The receptor set was obtained from a man younger than 35 who had mild COVID-19 (a few samples of this study predate the infection). Cell type and time point are not known.

The chain carries TRBV20-1 and TRBJ1-1; no clear D. V was shortened by 4 bases and J by 4 bases, with 13 bases between the two germline ends. This CDR3 is built from 13 residues. Germline lookup yields CDR1 DFQATT and CDR2 SNEGSKA (reference sequence). DNA for the CDR3: TGCAGTGCTATCTCCGAATACAGCACTGAAGCTTTCTTT. It yields the protein CSAISEYSTEAFF.

In its sample, this clonotype was seen a few times. The chain joins TRBV18 to TRBJ2-7, with unresolved D. This CDR3 has 14 amino acids. The germline CDR1 and CDR2 sequences are KGHSH and LQKENI. The germline V and J ends were trimmed by 4 bases and 2 bases, with 12 bases remaining between them. CDR3 sequence reads: CASSRSDGTYEQYV. The CDR3 DNA reads as TGTGCCAGCTCACGCTCGGACGGAACCTACGAGCAGTACGTC.

The chain recombines TRBV6-5 with TRBJ1-1; D perhaps matches TRBD1 (5 bases). The CDR3 spans 14 residues. Germline V gene data show CDR1 as MNHEY and CDR2 as SVGAGI. The V end was cut by 2 bases, the J end by 4 bases, with 11 bases between. The CDR3 DNA sequence: TGTGCCAGCAGTTACACGGGGCCCGGCACTGAAGCTTTCTTT. Translating gives CASSYTGPGTEAFF.

CDR3 sequence: CASSSPSLTGELFF. Written as DNA, the CDR3 is TGTGCCAGCAGCTCACCCTCTTTGACCGGGGAGCTGTTTTTT. The J gene is TRBJ2-2, the V gene TRBV7-2; no clear D gene. The V and J ends lost 4 bases and 5 bases respectively, with 11 bases between them. CDR1 is SGHTA and CDR2 is FQGNSA in the germline V gene. The CDR3 is made up of 14 amino acids. The whole variable domain, remainder taken from reference TRBV7-2 and TRBJ2-2, is GAGVSQSPSNKVTEKGKDVELRCDPISGHTALYWYRQSLGQGLEFLIYFQGNSAPDKSGLPSDRFSAERTGGSVSTLTIQRTQQEDSAVYLCASSSPSLTGELFFGEGSRLTVL.

The chain combines TRBV5-1 with TRBJ2-1, with 8 bases that match TRBD1. CDR1 SGHRS and CDR2 YFSETQ come from the germline V gene. Trimming took 4 bases from V and 9 from J; bases not matched to a gene: 6. This CDR3 comprises 13 residues. The CDR3 reads CASSVGTGSEQFF. The CDR3 DNA is TGCGCCAGCAGCGTCGGGACAGGCAGTGAGCAGTTCTTC.

The chain carries TRBV7-2 and TRBJ2-5; D unclear. Germline V lookup: CDR1 SGHTA, CDR2 FQGNSA. V lost 3 bases to trimming and J lost 2 bases, with 10 bases between them. The CDR3 totals 14 residues. In DNA form, the CDR3 reads TGTGCCAGCAGCTTTATCAGGCAGCAAGAGACCCAGTACTTC. Protein: CASSFIRQQETQYF.

The chain combines TRBV4-1 with TRBJ1-2, with 10 nucleotides matching TRBD1. There are 16 residues in the CDR3. Germline assignment: CDR1 MGHRA and CDR2 YSYEKL. After removal of 4 bases from V and 6 bases from J, the junction contained 11 bases not matched to a gene. The CDR3 is CASSPIPAGQGNGYTF. The CDR3, as DNA: TGCGCCAGCAGCCCCATCCCTGCGGGACAGGGGAATGGCTACACCTTC.

This clonotype was observed a few times. The rearrangement links TRBV29-1 to TRBJ2-5; D unclear. Germline lookup yields CDR1 SQVTM and CDR2 ANQGSEA. This CDR3 spans 12 amino acids. V lost 7 bases and J 1 base, leaving 10 bases between the germline ends. The CDR3 DNA is TGCAGCGCGGGTAGGGCCCAAGAGACCCAGTACTTC. Translated, it gives CSAGRAQETQYF.

This clonotype was recorded at least ten times. The chain is built from TRBV5-4 and TRBJ2-1; D gene ambiguous. From germline, CDR1 is SGHNT and CDR2 YYREEE (reference sequence). The CDR3 has 13 amino acids. V was cut by 5 bases and J by 7 bases, with 13 bases left in between. The CDR3 DNA follows: TGTGCCAGCAGGGGCCCGGGCCCTAATGAGCAGTTCTTC. This sequence encodes CASRGPGPNEQFF.

This clonotype appeared a few times. The rearrangement joins TRBV20-1 to TRBJ2-7, with TRBD2 as a possible D gene (7 bases). This CDR3 comprises 14 residues. In germline, CDR1 is DFQATT, CDR2 SNEGSKA (reference sequence). Trimming took 6 bases from V and 1 from J, leaving 16 bases between them. The CDR3 is CSAMGGLTSYEQYF. In DNA, the CDR3 is TGCAGTGCCATGGGGGGGCTCACATCCTACGAGCAGTACTTC.

The rearrangement links TRBV20-1 to TRBJ1-1; D may be TRBD1 (5 bases). CDR1 DFQATT and CDR2 SNEGSKA come from the germline V gene (reference sequence). Trimming shortened V by 6 bases and J by 8 bases, and 22 bases separated the two germline ends. The length of the CDR3 is 14 residues. The CDR3 region has the DNA TGCAGTGCCCATAAAAGCAGGGACCGATTAGAAGCTTTCTTT. It encodes CSAHKSRDRLEAFF.

The chain is built from TRBV6-6 and TRBJ1-5, with D hard to call. With 5 bases removed from V and 0 bases from J, the gap between germline ends came to 11 bases. Germline lookup yields CDR1 MNHNY and CDR2 SVGAGI (reference sequence). CDR3 length: 15 amino acids. CDR3 region: CASSPGRYSNQPQHF. The CDR3 coding sequence is TGTGCCAGCAGTCCTGGACGGTATAGCAATCAGCCCCAGCATTTT.

This clonotype was found a few times. V usage is TRBV5-1 and J usage is TRBJ1-3; 8 bases agree with TRBD1. Germline-derived CDR1 and CDR2 are SGHRS and YFSETQ. V lost 4 bases to trimming and J lost 4 bases; unmatched junction nucleotides: 4. The CDR3 is made up of 14 amino acids. The CDR3 sequence: CASSRTGQGNTIYF. DNA of the CDR3: TGCGCCAGCAGCCGGACAGGGCAGGGAAACACCATATATTTT.

The V call is TRBV6-6, the J call TRBJ2-6, with D perhaps TRBD1 (5 bases). Trimming removed 6 bases from V and 0 bases from J, with 6 bases in between. The germline V gene encodes CDR1 MNHNY and CDR2 SVGAGI (reference sequence). The CDR3 spans 14 residues. The CDR3 region is CASRDTSGANVLTF. The CDR3 DNA sequence: TGTGCCAGCAGGGACACCTCTGGGGCCAACGTCCTGACTTTC.

The chain combines TRBV28 with TRBJ2-3; 12 bases align to TRBD2. Trimming removed 6 bases from V and 0 bases from J; junction bases left unmatched: 10. The CDR3 consists of 18 residues. Germline V CDR1 and CDR2: MDHEN, SYDVKM. CDR3 DNA sequence: TGTGCCAGCAGCCTCGGACTAGCGGGGCCCCCTAGCACAGATACGCAGTATTTT. Protein product: CASSLGLAGPPSTDTQYF.

The chain is built from TRBV7-6 and TRBJ2-1, with TRBD2 identical over 11 bases. Germline values: CDR1 SGHVS, CDR2 FNYEAQ. The CDR3 runs 16 residues. Germline trimming cut 5 bases from V and 1 base from J; bases unmatched to any gene: 4. CDR3: CASSAGLAASYNEQFF. The DNA for the CDR3 is TGTGCCAGCAGCGCGGGACTAGCGGCATCCTACAATGAGCAGTTCTTC.

This clonotype has more than one count but fewer than ten. CDR3 in DNA: TGCAGTGCTTTTTATCAGCCCCAGCATTTT. Translation gives CSAFYQPQHF. The chain has TRBV20-1 and TRBJ1-5; D is uncertain. The CDR3 has 10 residues. Germline V gives CDR1 DFQATT, CDR2 SNEGSKA (reference sequence). V dropped 5 bases and J dropped 5 bases, with 4 bases sitting between them.

The table lists this clonotype with a few counts. This sequence joins TRBV25-1 and TRBJ1-6, with 8 positions matching TRBD1. The CDR3 runs 18 residues. Looked up from germline, CDR1 is MGHDK and CDR2 is SYGVNS. The ends lost 7 bases at V and 10 bases at J; junction bases unmatched: 21. CDR3 DNA: TGTGCCAGCAAGAGGACAACTGGACAGGGTTGGTTGGAGTCACCCCTCCACTTT. Translation: CASKRTTGQGWLESPLHF.

The V call is TRBV3-1, the J call TRBJ2-5; 7 nucleotides align to TRBD2. Germline CDR1 and CDR2: LGHDT and YNNKEL (reference sequence). The CDR3 spans 14 residues. V was clipped by 8 bases and J by 2 bases; unmatched bases: 8. The CDR3 here is CASGRGRGQETQYF. CDR3 DNA: TGTGCCAGCGGGAGGGGCCGAGGTCAAGAGACCCAGTACTTC.

This clonotype was observed a few times. The rearrangement links TRBV3-1 to TRBJ1-1; no reliable D call. From germline, CDR1 is LGHDT and CDR2 YNNKEL (reference sequence). The length of the CDR3 is 13 residues. Trimming removed 0 bases from V and 5 bases from J, with 7 bases in between. For the CDR3, the DNA is TGTGCCAGCAGCCAAGAGGGAGGTACTGAAGCTTTCTTT. Translation gives CASSQEGGTEAFF.

V is TRBV7-8 and J is TRBJ2-7; maybe TRBD2 (6 bases). Deletions cut 5 bases from V and 7 bases from J, with 21 bases between. Germline V lookup: CDR1 SGHVS, CDR2 FQNEAQ. The CDR3 is 15 amino acids. For the CDR3, the DNA is TGTGCCAGCAGCCCCCACCTAGATCGGGGGTTGGAGCAGTACTTC. Its protein is CASSPHLDRGLEQYF. The full variable domain, completed using reference TRBV7-8 and TRBJ2-7, is GAGVSQSPRYKVAKRGQDVALRCDPISGHVSLFWYQQALGQGPEFLTYFQNEAQLDKSGLPSDRFFAERPEGSVSTLKIQRTQQEDSAVYLCASSPHLDRGLEQYFGPGTRLTVT.

This clonotype appeared a few times. The chain employs TRBV5-1 and TRBJ2-7, with 7 bases that match TRBD1. The V segment lost 4 bases and the J segment 2 bases; nucleotides outside the gene matches: 12. Germline V gives CDR1 SGHRS, CDR2 YFSETQ. The CDR3 has 16 amino acids. The CDR3 reads CASSRQDGTVAYEQYF. The CDR3 region has the DNA TGCGCCAGCAGCCGCCAGGACGGGACAGTTGCCTACGAGCAGTACTTC.

The genes are TRBV7-3 and TRBJ2-2, with 8 bases aligning to TRBD1. The germline CDR1 and CDR2 sequences are SGHTA and FQGTGA. V was clipped by 4 bases and J by 1 base; unmatched bases: 5. The CDR3 spans 16 residues. The CDR3: CASSSHGTGNTGELFF. DNA of the CDR3: TGTGCCAGCAGCTCTCACGGGACAGGGAACACCGGGGAGCTGTTTTTT.

In this sample, this clonotype turned up a few times. This chain connects TRBV6-1 to TRBJ2-5; maybe TRBD2 (5 bases). Germline V gives CDR1 MNHNS, CDR2 SASEGT. V lost 7 bases to trimming and J lost 3 bases, with 9 bases between them. The CDR3 consists of 12 residues. CDR3 region: CASIGVEETQYF. Written as DNA, the CDR3 is TGTGCCAGCATCGGGGTGGAAGAGACCCAGTACTTC.

V and J are TRBV20-1 and TRBJ1-5; no firm D call. The CDR3 totals 14 residues. Germline V gene lookup returns CDR1 DFQATT and CDR2 SNEGSKA (reference sequence). Trimming removed 3 bases at V and 6 bases at J, with 15 bases between. CDR3: CSASATLESQPQHF. The CDR3 DNA follows: TGCAGTGCTAGTGCGACATTGGAGAGTCAGCCCCAGCATTTT.

CDR3 residues: CASSPLRFRGAQETQYF. CDR3 coding DNA: TGTGCCAGCAGTCCCCTGAGGTTCAGGGGGGCCCAAGAGACCCAGTACTTC. The chain is built from TRBV28 and TRBJ2-5; perhaps TRBD1 as D (7 bases). The CDR3 runs 17 residues. CDR1 is MDHEN, CDR2 SYDVKM, per germline. Trimming cost V 5 bases and J 1 base, with 20 bases left between them.

The rearrangement links TRBV27 to TRBJ2-5; D gene ambiguous. Trimming took off 4 bases at V and 5 bases at J, with 5 bases between the two ends. This CDR3 region has 11 residues. In germline, CDR1 is MNHEY, CDR2 SMNVEV (reference sequence). In DNA form, the CDR3 reads TGTGCCAGCAGTTCGGCGGAGACCCAGTACTTC. It is translated as CASSSAETQYF.

The rearrangement links TRBV19 to TRBJ1-5; D gene ambiguous. The CDR3 has 13 amino acids. Germline V gene lookup returns CDR1 LNHDA and CDR2 SQIVND (reference sequence). V lost 3 bases to trimming and J lost 2 bases, with 5 bases between them. DNA for the CDR3: TGTGCCAGTAGTATTCTGGGCAATCAGCCCCAGCATTTT. It encodes CASSILGNQPQHF.

The sample holds a few counts of this clonotype. This chain uses TRBV12-3 or TRBV12-4 with TRBJ1-5; the match to TRBD1 covers 9 bases. Trimming cost V 5 bases and J 4 bases; bases outside gene matches: 9. This CDR3 region has 16 residues. CDR3 amino acids: CASSDPLQGANQPQHF. CDR3 DNA: TGTGCCAGCAGTGACCCTCTACAGGGGGCGAATCAGCCCCAGCATTTT.